This TCR beta chain is drawn from a study of CD8 T cells in ankylosing spondylitis. There are 15 residues in the CDR3. J lost 9 bases, V lost 5 bases, and 7 bases had no gene match. CDR1 is MNHEY and CDR2 is SMNVEV in the germline V gene (reference sequence). Study-level findings and limits: Blood of patients with ankylosing spondylitis appeared to be characterized by a TCR beta motif of 8 or 9 highly homologous variants.

From the 5' RACE reads, TCRdb called clonotypes with MiXCR, one entry per CDR3 protein. Altogether fewer than 650,000 distinct CDR3 sequences are present, 9.5% to 15% being singletons, with the ten largest covering 6.5% to 7%. Only a few counts were recorded for this clonotype. Its antigen is still unknown. The chain links TRBV27 to TRBJ2-2; 12 bases align to TRBD1. Sample: blood, either unsorted or a sorted T cell fraction (not recorded which). This clonotype originated in a male donor with ankylosing spondylitis. The CDR3 nucleotides read TGTGCCAGCAGTCCCACGGGACAGGGGGCGCGGGAGCTGTTTTTT. Translating it yields CASSPTGQGARELFF.